This T cell receptor (beta chain) comes out of a study of blood T cell repertoires in COVID-19. Study summary: COVID-19 samples, acute and convalescent, were from the United States, Italy and Spain. PBMCs, B-cell-depleted T cells, or T cells were the source of the cDNA or gDNA that made up the material.

Per the authors' pipeline: Reference gene primer amplification yielded estimated nucleated cell counts. TCRdb's table, derived via immunoSEQ multiplex PCR, lists solely in-frame clones and lacks some. The V and J calls and the clone size are those of that table, but D and trimming were determined from the DNA. The sample lists 130,000 to 150,000 clones; around 87% were seen once. Germline lookup yields CDR1 LGHNA and CDR2 YSLEER. Trimming stripped 0 bases from V and 0 bases from J, with 11 bases between. The CDR3 covers 17 residues. This receptor was taken from a man between 50 and 59 years old who had recovered from COVID-19. Sequencing input: peripheral blood. The V call is TRBV4-3, the J call TRBJ2-2, with D maybe TRBD2 (5 bases). The CDR3 DNA sequence: TGCGCCAGCAGCCAAGATCTCGGGATCGCGAACACCGGGGAGCTGTTTTTT. Protein: CASSQDLGIANTGELFF.